The 30 T cell receptor beta chains reported below all come from one sample, sequenced in a study of blood T cell repertoires in COVID-19. Profiling relied on immunoSEQ multiplex PCR, and the TCRdb table lists in-frame clones only, not all of them. This table has around 280,000 clones, around 87% appearing once. What was sequenced was peripheral blood. The receptors here all came from a man in his 70s with acute or convalescent COVID-19.

The chain carries TRBV4-2 and TRBJ1-5; D gene unclear. Trimming took off 0 bases at V and 4 bases at J, with 10 bases between the two ends. The CDR3 covers 15 residues. Germline V gene lookup returns CDR1 LGHNA and CDR2 YNFKEQ. For the CDR3, the DNA is TGTGCCAGCAGCCAAGACGGAGCCCCAAATCAGCCCCAGCATTTT. The encoded protein is CASSQDGAPNQPQHF.

The chain is built from TRBV19 and TRBJ1-3; D not certain. The germline CDR1 and CDR2 sequences are LNHDA and SQIVND (reference sequence). The CDR3 runs to 13 residues. The ends were cut back, 4 bases at V and 2 bases at J, with 6 bases in the middle. The chain's CDR3 is CASSSVPGNTIYF. In DNA form, the CDR3 reads TGTGCCAGTAGTAGCGTCCCTGGAAACACCATATATTTT.

The chain carries TRBV7-2 and TRBJ2-3, with 9 bases aligning to TRBD2. The CDR3 contains 16 residues. V lost 7 bases and J lost 5; bases outside the gene matches: 13. Germline V CDR1 and CDR2: SGHTA, FQGNSA. This chain's CDR3 is CASTPGLREGEDTQYF. The CDR3 nucleotides are TGTGCCAGCACCCCGGGGCTGCGGGAGGGAGAAGATACGCAGTATTTT.

This rearrangement joins TRBV7-2 to TRBJ1-5; D is unresolved. With 5 bases removed from V and 0 bases from J, the gap between germline ends came to 20 bases. CDR1 is SGHTA and CDR2 is FQGNSA in the germline V gene. CDR3 length: 18 amino acids. The CDR3 sequence: CASSGYLGLHYSNQPQHF. The CDR3, as DNA: TGTGCCAGCAGCGGATACCTGGGCCTTCATTATAGCAATCAGCCCCAGCATTTT.

In DNA form, the CDR3 reads TGTGCCAGCAGCACCTTAACAGGGGGCGATGGGGCCAACGTCCTGACTTTC. It yields the protein CASSTLTGGDGANVLTF. The chain is built from TRBV13 and TRBJ2-6; TRBD1 aligns across 9 bases. V was clipped by 5 bases and J by 3 bases; unmatched bases: 8. CDR1 and CDR2 from the germline V gene are PRHDT and FYEKMQ (reference sequence). CDR3 size: 17 residues.

The chain employs TRBV5-1 and TRBJ1-1, with 7 bases identical to TRBD1. The CDR3 totals 16 residues. Trimming at V came to 0 bases and at J to 0 bases, leaving 5 bases not matched to a gene. Germline V gene lookup returns CDR1 SGHRS and CDR2 YFSETQ. In DNA, the CDR3 is TGCGCCAGCAGCTTGGACCCAGGGGGAATGAACACTGAAGCTTTCTTT. It codes for CASSLDPGGMNTEAFF.

This clone appeared a single time. The rearrangement joins TRBV11-2 to TRBJ1-1; D is perhaps TRBD1 (6 bases). CDR1 and CDR2 (germline): SGHAT, FQNNGV. The CDR3 is made up of 17 amino acids. Trimming shortened V by 5 bases and J by 5 bases, and 24 bases separated the two germline ends. DNA for the CDR3: TGTGCCAGCAGCCTATCGGTAGGGGGGGCGCGTTGGACTGAAGCTTTCTTT. Translated: CASSLSVGGARWTEAFF.

V usage is TRBV30 and J usage is TRBJ2-1, with D perhaps TRBD2 (5 bases). Germline CDR1 reads GTSNPN; CDR2 reads SVGIG (reference sequence). Trimming left V 2 bases short and J 15 bases short, with 14 bases between. This CDR3 is built from 11 residues. The CDR3 DNA follows: TGTGCCTGGAGTCCCGGGGTCTTCCCGTTCTTC. As protein: CAWSPGVFPFF.

The CDR3 protein is CASSLGTGGNEAFF. For the CDR3, the DNA is TGTGCCAGCAGCTTGGGGACAGGGGGAAATGAAGCTTTCTTT. V is TRBV5-4 and J is TRBJ1-1; TRBD1 aligns across 10 bases. Trimming removed 0 bases from V and 7 bases from J; junction bases left unmatched: 3. The CDR3 sequence is 14 residues long. CDR1 and CDR2 (germline): SGHNT, YYREEE (reference sequence).

J is TRBJ2-3 and V is TRBV6-2 or TRBV6-3; 11 bases are a match to TRBD2. CDR3 length equals 16 residues. The germline V gene encodes CDR1 MNHEY and CDR2 SVGEGT. With V trimmed by 2 bases and J by 2 bases, 3 bases remained unmatched. DNA for the CDR3: TGTGCCAGCAGTTACCTAGCGGGGGGACCCACAGATACGCAGTATTTT. This encodes CASSYLAGGPTDTQYF.

This clone occurred once. The V and J genes are TRBV27 and TRBJ1-1, with D perhaps TRBD1 (5 bases). CDR1 is MNHEY and CDR2 is SMNVEV in the germline V gene (reference sequence). Trimming cost V 6 bases and J 0 bases, with 8 bases left between them. The CDR3 sequence is 13 residues long. The CDR3 here is CASSPTVNTEAFF. The DNA of the CDR3 is TGTGCCAGCAGCCCGACAGTGAACACTGAAGCTTTCTTT.

This chain uses TRBV19 with TRBJ1-2; TRBD1 matches at 10 bases. The ends lost 6 bases at V and 4 bases at J; junction bases unmatched: 2. Germline V gene lookup returns CDR1 LNHDA and CDR2 SQIVND (reference sequence). This CDR3 contains 13 residues. CDR3 nucleotide sequence: TGTGCCAGTAGGCGGACAGGGGGCTATGGCTACACCTTC. Translation: CASRRTGGYGYTF.

This chain uses TRBV30 with TRBJ1-6; 7 bases are shared with TRBD1. This CDR3 spans 14 amino acids. V gave up 0 bases and J gave up 10 bases; unmatched junction bases: 6. Germline V lookup: CDR1 GTSNPN, CDR2 SVGIG (reference sequence). CDR3 in amino acids: CAWSVTDRESPLHF. As DNA, the CDR3 is TGTGCCTGGAGTGTGACTGACAGGGAATCACCCCTCCACTTT.

The gene calls are TRBV7-2 and TRBJ2-5; maybe TRBD1 (6 bases). Trimming removed 5 bases from V and 4 bases from J, with 17 bases in between. The V gene's germline CDR1 is SGHTA and CDR2 FQGNSA. This CDR3 contains 15 residues. CDR3: CASSERTGSGETQYF. The CDR3 DNA reads as TGTGCCAGCAGCGAACGCACAGGGTCGGGAGAGACCCAGTACTTC.

This clone was seen only once. Other DNA sequences in the sample encode the same CDR3. The chain couples TRBV7-3 to TRBJ1-2; 9 bases map to TRBD1. This CDR3 region has 13 residues. After removal of 3 bases from V and 4 bases from J, the junction contained 0 bases not matched to a gene. CDR1 is SGHTA, CDR2 FQGTGA, per germline. This chain's CDR3 is CASSLGQGYGYTF. CDR3 DNA sequence: TGTGCCAGCAGCTTGGGACAGGGCTATGGCTACACCTTC.

This clone was observed a handful of times. The chain couples TRBV18 to TRBJ1-1; D possibly corresponds to TRBD1 (5 bases). The CDR3 covers 20 residues. The germline V and J ends were trimmed by 1 base and 1 base, with 25 bases remaining between them. Germline CDR1 KGHSH, CDR2 LQKENI. CDR3 in amino acids: CASSPRYQGYRVGANTEAFF. The CDR3 DNA is TGTGCCAGCTCACCACGATATCAGGGTTATAGGGTAGGGGCGAACACTGAAGCTTTCTTT.

The chain links TRBV6-1 to TRBJ2-3; 9 bases are a match to TRBD2. CDR1 and CDR2 from the germline V gene are MNHNS and SASEGT. CDR3 length equals 19 residues. With 1 base clipped from V and 2 bases from J, the junction kept 13 bases outside the gene matches. The CDR3 bases are TGTGCCAGCAGTGAAGGTCGGCGGGGGGGCCTCTTATTCACAGATACGCAGTATTTT. Its protein is CASSEGRRGGLLFTDTQYF.

The V and J genes are TRBV7-9 and TRBJ1-3; no definite D call. Per the germline V gene, CDR1 is SEHNR and CDR2 is FQNEAQ (reference sequence). V was clipped by 5 bases and J by 3 bases, with 14 bases between them. The CDR3 has 15 residues. The CDR3 spells CASSAPERGGNTIYF. In DNA, the CDR3 is TGTGCCAGCAGCGCCCCAGAGCGGGGTGGAAACACCATATATTTT.

Concerning this clone itself: One end of the junction fails to match germline, which may point to a read error. The V and J genes are TRBV7-2 and TRBJ2-1, with 9 bases identical to TRBD2. CDR1 is SGHTA, CDR2 FQGNSA, per germline. The CDR3 has 11 residues. CDR3 coding DNA: TGTGCCAGCAGCGTAGCGGGAGTGGCGTTCTTC. This encodes CASSVAGVAFF.

The genes are TRBV19 and TRBJ2-1, with 10 positions matching TRBD2. Trimming cost V 6 bases and J 5 bases; bases outside gene matches: 4. Looked up from germline, CDR1 is LNHDA and CDR2 is SQIVND (reference sequence). The CDR3 has 14 residues. CDR3 coding DNA: TGTGCCAGTAGCAGGACTAGCGGAAACAATGAGCAGTTCTTC. Its translation is CASSRTSGNNEQFF.

In nucleotides, the CDR3 is TGTGCCAGCTCCCTCATGCAGGTTGCAACTAATGAAAAACTGTTTTTT. Translation gives CASSLMQVATNEKLFF. This rearrangement joins TRBV18 to TRBJ1-4; D is unclear. Trimming shortened V by 6 bases and J by 0 bases, and 14 bases separated the two germline ends. CDR1 KGHSH and CDR2 LQKENI come from the germline V gene. The CDR3 has 16 amino acids. Full variable domain (rest looked up from reference TRBV18 and TRBJ1-4): NAGVMQNPRHLVRRRGQEARLRCSPMKGHSHVYWYRQLPEEGLKFMVYLQKENIIDESGMPKERFSAEFPKEGPSILRIQQVVRGDSAAYFCASSLMQVATNEKLFFGSGTQLSVL.

The chain links TRBV19 to TRBJ1-1; D perhaps matches TRBD1 (6 bases). Trimming pared 8 bases from V and 5 bases from J, leaving 21 bases between. The CDR3 consists of 15 residues. Germline values: CDR1 LNHDA, CDR2 SQIVND (reference sequence). CDR3 sequence (DNA): TGTGCCAGTGCGTTCAGGGGCGGAATATGGACTGAAGCTTTCTTT. It codes for CASAFRGGIWTEAFF.

This clone was seen more than once but under ten times. The chain carries TRBV4-3 and TRBJ1-6; D unclear. Germline V lookup: CDR1 LGHNA, CDR2 YSLEER. Trimming pared 0 bases from V and 4 bases from J, leaving 4 bases between. The CDR3 length is 14 residues. CDR3 bases: TGCGCCAGCAGCCAAGATAGATATAATTCACCCCTCCACTTT. It translates to CASSQDRYNSPLHF.

This clone was picked up a small number of times. This sequence joins TRBV5-5 and TRBJ1-3; D possibly corresponds to TRBD1 (5 bases). With 4 bases removed from V and 1 base from J, the gap between germline ends came to 12 bases. This CDR3 is 15 amino acids long. From germline, CDR1 is SGHKS and CDR2 YYEKEE (reference sequence). The CDR3 DNA reads TGTGCCAGCAGCCCAACGACAGCATCTGGAAACACCATATATTTT. Protein sequence: CASSPTTASGNTIYF.

J is TRBJ1-4 and V is TRBV7-9; weak D call: TRBD1 (6 bases). V gave up 1 base and J gave up 7 bases, with 16 bases separating them. The CDR3 runs to 16 residues. The germline V gene has CDR1 SEHNR and CDR2 FQNEAQ (reference sequence). Here the CDR3 DNA reads TGTGCCAGCAGCTTAGGAACTACAGGGCGTATTGAAAAACTGTTTTTT. Its translation: CASSLGTTGRIEKLFF.

The count of this clone is one. The chain couples TRBV28 to TRBJ2-5; D might be TRBD2 (6 bases). Germline V lookup: CDR1 MDHEN, CDR2 SYDVKM. V dropped 2 bases and J dropped 4 bases, with 11 bases sitting between them. This CDR3 has 14 amino acids. The CDR3 coding sequence is TGTGCCAGCAGTTTACCGGGGGAAAGAGAGACCCAGTACTTC. This gives the protein CASSLPGERETQYF.

This clone was counted once. The rearrangement uses TRBV16 and TRBJ1-1; TRBD1 is a possible D gene (5 bases). Between the trimmed V and J ends, which lost 4 bases and 4 bases, there was a span of 13 bases. Germline V gene data show CDR1 as KGHSY and CDR2 as FQNENV. This CDR3 contains 14 residues. The CDR3 sequence: CASSRDSASTEAFF. As DNA, the CDR3 is TGTGCCAGCAGCCGCGACAGCGCATCCACTGAAGCTTTCTTT.

The rearrangement joins TRBV20-1 to TRBJ2-7, with 7 nucleotides matching TRBD1. The CDR3 spans 15 residues. The V and J ends lost 3 bases and 2 bases, in that order; junction bases with no gene match: 10. CDR1 DFQATT and CDR2 SNEGSKA come from the germline V gene (reference sequence). In DNA form, the CDR3 reads TGCAGTGCTAGTTCTGGACAGGTCTTAACCTACGAGCAGTACTTC. Protein: CSASSGQVLTYEQYF.

V usage is TRBV24-1 and J usage is TRBJ2-2; TRBD1 aligns across 11 bases. Germline values: CDR1 KGHDR, CDR2 SFDVKD. The CDR3 has 20 amino acids. The J segment lost 6 bases and the V segment lost 3 bases, leaving 17 bases of the junction unmatched. CDR3 nucleotides: TGTGCCACCAGTGATCCAAGCTATGTGGGCGGGACAGGGGGTGCCGGGGAGCTGTTTTTT. It is translated as CATSDPSYVGGTGGAGELFF.

This chain uses TRBV19 with TRBJ1-2; 7 bases fit TRBD1. V lost 5 bases, J lost 1 base, and 7 bases stayed unmatched. The CDR3 length is 15 residues. Germline lookup yields CDR1 LNHDA and CDR2 SQIVND (reference sequence). In nucleotides, the CDR3 is TGTGCCAGTAGTCCCTCCGGGACAGTTAACTATGGCTACACCTTC. Residues: CASSPSGTVNYGYTF.